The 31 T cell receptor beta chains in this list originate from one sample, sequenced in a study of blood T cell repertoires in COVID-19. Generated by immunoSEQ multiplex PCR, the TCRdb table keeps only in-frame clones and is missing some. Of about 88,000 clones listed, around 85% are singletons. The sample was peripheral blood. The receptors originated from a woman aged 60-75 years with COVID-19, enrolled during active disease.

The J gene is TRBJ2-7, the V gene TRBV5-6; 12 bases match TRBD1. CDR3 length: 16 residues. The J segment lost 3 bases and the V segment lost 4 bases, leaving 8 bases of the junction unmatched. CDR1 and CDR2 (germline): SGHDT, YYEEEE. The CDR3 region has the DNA TGTGCCAGCAGCGCCGGGACAGGGGGCGTGAGCTACGAGCAGTACTTC. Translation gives CASSAGTGGVSYEQYF.

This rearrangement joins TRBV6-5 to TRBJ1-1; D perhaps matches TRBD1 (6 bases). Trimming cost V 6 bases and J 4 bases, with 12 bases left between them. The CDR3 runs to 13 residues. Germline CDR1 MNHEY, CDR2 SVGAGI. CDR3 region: CASSPQGVTEAFF. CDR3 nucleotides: TGTGCCAGCAGCCCACAGGGAGTCACTGAAGCTTTCTTT.

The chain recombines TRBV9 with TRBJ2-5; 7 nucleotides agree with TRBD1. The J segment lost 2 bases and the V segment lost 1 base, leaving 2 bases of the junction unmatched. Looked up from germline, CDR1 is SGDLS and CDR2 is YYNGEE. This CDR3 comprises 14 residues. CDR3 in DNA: TGTGCCAGCAGCGTATCGGGACAGCAAGAGACCCAGTACTTC. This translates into CASSVSGQQETQYF.

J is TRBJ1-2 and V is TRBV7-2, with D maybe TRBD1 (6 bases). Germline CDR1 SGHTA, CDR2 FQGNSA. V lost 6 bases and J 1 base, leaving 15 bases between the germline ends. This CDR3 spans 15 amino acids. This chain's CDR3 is CASSPRRQVNYGYTF. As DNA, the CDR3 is TGTGCCAGCAGTCCTAGGCGACAGGTTAACTATGGCTACACCTTC.

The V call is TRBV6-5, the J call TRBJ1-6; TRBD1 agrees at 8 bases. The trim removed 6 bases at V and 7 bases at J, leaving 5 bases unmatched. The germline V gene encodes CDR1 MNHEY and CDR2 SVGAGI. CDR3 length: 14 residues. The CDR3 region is CASRHDRGNSPLHF. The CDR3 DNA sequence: TGTGCCAGCAGGCATGACAGGGGAAATTCACCCCTCCACTTT.

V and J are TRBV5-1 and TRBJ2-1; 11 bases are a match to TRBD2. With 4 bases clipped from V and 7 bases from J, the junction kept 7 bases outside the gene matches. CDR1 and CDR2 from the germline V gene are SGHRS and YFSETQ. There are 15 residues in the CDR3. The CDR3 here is CASSEIAGGSNEQFF. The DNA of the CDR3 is TGCGCCAGCAGCGAAATAGCGGGGGGGAGTAATGAGCAGTTCTTC.

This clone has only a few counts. CDR3 residues: CASSQGHFNRAGTDTQYF. The CDR3 DNA is TGTGCCAGCAGCCAAGGACACTTCAACAGGGCCGGCACAGATACGCAGTATTTT. The rearrangement uses TRBV4-2 and TRBJ2-3; D is perhaps TRBD1 (6 bases). Between the trimmed V and J ends, which lost 1 base and 1 base, there was a span of 18 bases. Germline CDR1 and CDR2: LGHNA and YNFKEQ. The CDR3 totals 18 residues.

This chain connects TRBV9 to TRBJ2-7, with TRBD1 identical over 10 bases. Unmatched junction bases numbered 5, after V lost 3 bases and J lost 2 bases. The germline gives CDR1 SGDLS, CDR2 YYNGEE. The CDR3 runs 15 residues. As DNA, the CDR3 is TGTGCCAGCAGCGGGGGCGGACAGGGGGCCTACGAGCAGTACTTC. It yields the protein CASSGGGQGAYEQYF.

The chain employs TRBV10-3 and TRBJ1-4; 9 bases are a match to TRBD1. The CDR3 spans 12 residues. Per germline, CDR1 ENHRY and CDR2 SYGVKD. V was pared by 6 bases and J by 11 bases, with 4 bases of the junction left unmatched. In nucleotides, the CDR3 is TGTGCCATCAGGGGGGACAGGGCTAAACTGTTTTTT. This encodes CAIRGDRAKLFF.

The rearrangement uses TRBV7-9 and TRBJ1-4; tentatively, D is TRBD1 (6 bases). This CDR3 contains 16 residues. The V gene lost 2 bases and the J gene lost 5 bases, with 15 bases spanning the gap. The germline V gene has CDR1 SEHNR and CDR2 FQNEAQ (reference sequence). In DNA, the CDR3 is TGTGCCAGCAGCTTATGGTCGGGGGGCTTCAATGAAAAACTGTTTTTT. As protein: CASSLWSGGFNEKLFF. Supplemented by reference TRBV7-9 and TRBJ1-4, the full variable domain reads DTGVSQNPRHKITKRGQNVTFRCDPISEHNRLYWYRQTLGQGPEFLTYFQNEAQLEKSRLLSDRFSAERPKGSFSTLEIQRTEQGDSAMYLCASSLWSGGFNEKLFFGSGTQLSVL.

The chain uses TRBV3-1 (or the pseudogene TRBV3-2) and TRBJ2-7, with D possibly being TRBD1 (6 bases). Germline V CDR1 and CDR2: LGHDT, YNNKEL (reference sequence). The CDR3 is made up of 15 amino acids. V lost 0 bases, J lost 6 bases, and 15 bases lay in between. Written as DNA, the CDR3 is TGTGCCAGCAGCCAAGAATTCGGCAGGGGAATCGAGCAGTACTTC. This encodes CASSQEFGRGIEQYF.

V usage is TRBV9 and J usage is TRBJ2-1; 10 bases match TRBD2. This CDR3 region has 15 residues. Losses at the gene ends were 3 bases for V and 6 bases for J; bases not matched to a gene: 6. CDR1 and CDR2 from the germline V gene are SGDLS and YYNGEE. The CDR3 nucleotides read TGTGCCAGCAGCGGTAGCGGGGGGACGTTCAATGAGCAGTTCTTC. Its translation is CASSGSGGTFNEQFF.

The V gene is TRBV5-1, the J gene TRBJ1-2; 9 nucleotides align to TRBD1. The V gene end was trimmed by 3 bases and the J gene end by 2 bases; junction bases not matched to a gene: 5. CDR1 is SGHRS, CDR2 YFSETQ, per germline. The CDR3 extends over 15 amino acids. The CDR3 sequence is CASSSRGQGNYGYTF. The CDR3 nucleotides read TGCGCCAGCAGCTCTAGGGGACAGGGAAACTATGGCTACACCTTC.

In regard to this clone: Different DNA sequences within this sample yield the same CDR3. This CDR3 reads CASSIRGNQPQHF. The CDR3 region has the DNA TGTGCCAGTAGTATCAGGGGGAATCAGCCCCAGCATTTT. The V call is TRBV19, the J call TRBJ1-5; 7 bases fit TRBD1. Germline V CDR1 and CDR2: LNHDA, SQIVND (reference sequence). The CDR3 is made up of 13 amino acids. The J segment lost 4 bases and the V segment lost 3 bases, leaving 0 bases of the junction unmatched.

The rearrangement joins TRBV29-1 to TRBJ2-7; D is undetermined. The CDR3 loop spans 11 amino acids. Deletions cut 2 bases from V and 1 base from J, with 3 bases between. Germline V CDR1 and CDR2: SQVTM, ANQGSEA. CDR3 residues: CSVELSYEQYF. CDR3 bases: TGCAGCGTTGAATTATCCTACGAGCAGTACTTC.

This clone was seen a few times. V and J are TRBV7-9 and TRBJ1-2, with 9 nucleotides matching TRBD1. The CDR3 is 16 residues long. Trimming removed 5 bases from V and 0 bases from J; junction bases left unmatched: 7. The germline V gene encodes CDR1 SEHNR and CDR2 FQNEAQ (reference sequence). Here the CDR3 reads CASSTGGVRANYGYTF. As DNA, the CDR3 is TGTGCCAGCAGCACAGGGGGCGTGCGAGCTAACTATGGCTACACCTTC.

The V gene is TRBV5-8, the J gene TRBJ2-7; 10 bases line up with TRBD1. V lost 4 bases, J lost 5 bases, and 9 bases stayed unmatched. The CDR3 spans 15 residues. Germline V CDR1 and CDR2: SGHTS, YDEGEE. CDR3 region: CASSRDRDRGNEQYF. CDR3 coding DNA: TGTGCCAGCAGCCGGGATCGGGACAGGGGAAACGAGCAGTACTTC.

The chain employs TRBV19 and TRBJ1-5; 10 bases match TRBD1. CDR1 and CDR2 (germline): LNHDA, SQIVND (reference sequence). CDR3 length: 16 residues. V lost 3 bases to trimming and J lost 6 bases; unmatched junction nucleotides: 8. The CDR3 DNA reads TGTGCCAGTAGTATGACGACAGGGGGCTTGGGTCAGCCCCAGCATTTT. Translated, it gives CASSMTTGGLGQPQHF. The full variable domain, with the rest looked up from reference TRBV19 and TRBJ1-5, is DGGITQSPKYLFRKEGQNVTLSCEQNLNHDAMYWYRQDPGQGLRLIYYSQIVNDFQKGDIAEGYSVSREKKESFPLTVTSAQKNPTAFYLCASSMTTGGLGQPQHFGDGTRLSIL.

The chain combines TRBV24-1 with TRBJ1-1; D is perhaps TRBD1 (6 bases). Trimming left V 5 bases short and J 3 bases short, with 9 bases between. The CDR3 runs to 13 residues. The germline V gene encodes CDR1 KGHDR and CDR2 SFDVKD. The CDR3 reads CATSGRGHTEAFF. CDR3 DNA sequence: TGTGCCACCAGTGGCAGGGGCCACACTGAAGCTTTCTTT.

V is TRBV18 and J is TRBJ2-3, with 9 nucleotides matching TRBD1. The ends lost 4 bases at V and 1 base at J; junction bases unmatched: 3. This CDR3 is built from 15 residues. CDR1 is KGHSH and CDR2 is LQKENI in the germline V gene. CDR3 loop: CASSRTGDRTDTQYF. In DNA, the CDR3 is TGTGCCAGCTCACGGACAGGGGACCGCACAGATACGCAGTATTTT.

CDR3 loop: CASSTSLGRYNQPQHF. For the CDR3, the DNA is TGTGCCAGCAGTACCTCGCTGGGCAGATACAATCAGCCCCAGCATTTT. The chain couples TRBV28 to TRBJ1-5; D is undetermined. Trimming stripped 5 bases from V and 3 bases from J, with 17 bases between. Germline V gene data show CDR1 as MDHEN and CDR2 as SYDVKM. The CDR3 runs to 16 residues.

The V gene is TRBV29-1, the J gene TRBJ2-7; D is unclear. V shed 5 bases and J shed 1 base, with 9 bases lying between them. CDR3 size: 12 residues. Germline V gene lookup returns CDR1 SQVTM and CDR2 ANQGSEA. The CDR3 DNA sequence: TGCAGCGTTTTTGCAGGTTCCTACGAGCAGTACTTC. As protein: CSVFAGSYEQYF.

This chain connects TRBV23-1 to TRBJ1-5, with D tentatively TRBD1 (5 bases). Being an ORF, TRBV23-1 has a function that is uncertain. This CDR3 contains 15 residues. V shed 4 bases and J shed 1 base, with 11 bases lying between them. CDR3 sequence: CASSLSGQSNQPQHF. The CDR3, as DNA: TGCGCCAGCAGTCTGTCCGGACAAAGCAATCAGCCCCAGCATTTT.

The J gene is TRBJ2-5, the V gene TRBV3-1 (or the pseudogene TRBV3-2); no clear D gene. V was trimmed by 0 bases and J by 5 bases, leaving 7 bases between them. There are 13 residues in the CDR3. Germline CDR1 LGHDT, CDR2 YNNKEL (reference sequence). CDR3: CASSQEVGETQYF. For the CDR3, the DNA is TGTGCCAGCAGCCAAGAGGTCGGGGAGACCCAGTACTTC.

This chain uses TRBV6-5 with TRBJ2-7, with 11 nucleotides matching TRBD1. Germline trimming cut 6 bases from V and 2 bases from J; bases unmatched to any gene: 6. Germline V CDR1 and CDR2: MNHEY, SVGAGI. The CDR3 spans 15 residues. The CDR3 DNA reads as TGTGCCAGCAGACGCGGGACAGGGGGTCCCTACGAGCAGTACTTC. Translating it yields CASRRGTGGPYEQYF.

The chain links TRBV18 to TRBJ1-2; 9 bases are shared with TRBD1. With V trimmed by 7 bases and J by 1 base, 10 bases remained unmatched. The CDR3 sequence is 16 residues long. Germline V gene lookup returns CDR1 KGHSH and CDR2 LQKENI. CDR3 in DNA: TGTGCCAGCTTCACCTCAGGGACAGGGATTAACTATGGCTACACCTTC. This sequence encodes CASFTSGTGINYGYTF.

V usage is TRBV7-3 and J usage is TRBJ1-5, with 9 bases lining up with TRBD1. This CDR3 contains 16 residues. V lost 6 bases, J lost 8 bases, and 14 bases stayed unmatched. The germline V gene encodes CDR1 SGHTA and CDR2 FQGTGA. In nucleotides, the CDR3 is TGTGCCAGCAGACACCCAGACGGGACAGGGAAGGAGCCCCAGCATTTT. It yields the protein CASRHPDGTGKEPQHF.

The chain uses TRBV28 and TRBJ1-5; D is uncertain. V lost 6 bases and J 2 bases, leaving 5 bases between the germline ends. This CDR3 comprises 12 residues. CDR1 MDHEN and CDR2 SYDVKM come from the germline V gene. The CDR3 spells CASREGNQPQHF. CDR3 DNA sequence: TGTGCCAGCAGGGAGGGCAATCAGCCCCAGCATTTT.

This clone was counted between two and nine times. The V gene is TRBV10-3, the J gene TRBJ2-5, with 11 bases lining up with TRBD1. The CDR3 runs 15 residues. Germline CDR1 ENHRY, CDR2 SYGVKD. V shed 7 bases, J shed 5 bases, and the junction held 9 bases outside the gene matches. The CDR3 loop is CAIMKDRGHGETQYF. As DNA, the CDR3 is TGTGCCATCATGAAGGACAGGGGGCACGGGGAGACCCAGTACTTC.

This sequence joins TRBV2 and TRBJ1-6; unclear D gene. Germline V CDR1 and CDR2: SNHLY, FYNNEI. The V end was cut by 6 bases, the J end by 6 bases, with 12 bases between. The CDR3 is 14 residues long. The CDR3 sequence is CASRAANLNSPLHF. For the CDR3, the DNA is TGTGCCAGCAGAGCAGCGAATCTTAATTCACCCCTCCACTTT.

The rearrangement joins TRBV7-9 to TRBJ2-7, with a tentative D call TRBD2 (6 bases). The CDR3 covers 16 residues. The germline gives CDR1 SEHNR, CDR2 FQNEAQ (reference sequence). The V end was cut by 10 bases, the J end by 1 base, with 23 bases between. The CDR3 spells CATQGGETGTSYEQYF. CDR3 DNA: TGTGCCACCCAGGGAGGAGAGACGGGTACTTCCTACGAGCAGTACTTC.